Following are 32 T cell receptor beta chains from one sample sequenced in a study of blood T cells in healthy people across ages. A second PCR of about 6 to 12 cycles used a sample-barcoded 5' primer and a J-beta primer mix. MiXCR, applied by TCRdb to the 5' RACE reads, yields one record per CDR3 protein. The sample carries hundreds of thousands of distinct CDR3 sequences, around 45% recorded once. The sequencing sample was made of blood. These receptors originate from a man between 60 and 75 years old in good health.

There are a few counts of this clonotype. The rearrangement links TRBV5-5 to TRBJ2-7; TRBD1 is a possible D gene (5 bases). Germline V lookup: CDR1 SGHKS, CDR2 YYEKEE (reference sequence). The CDR3 loop spans 11 amino acids. V lost 3 bases to trimming and J lost 8 bases, with 9 bases between them. The CDR3 DNA follows: TGTGCCAGCAGCTACCAGGGAAAGCAGTACTTC. It yields the protein CASSYQGKQYF. Looking up the rest from reference TRBV5-5 and TRBJ2-7 gives the full variable domain: DAGVTQSPTHLIKTRGQQVTLRCSPISGHKSVSWYQQVLGQGPQFIFQYYEKEERGRGNFPDRFSARQFPNYSSELNVNALLLGDSALYLCASSYQGKQYFGPGTRLTVT.

This clonotype showed up just a few times. The CDR3 bases are TGTGCCAGCAGCGTAGACCTAGCGGGGAGAGGGACAGATACGCAGTATTTT. Translating gives CASSVDLAGRGTDTQYF. The rearrangement links TRBV9 to TRBJ2-3; 9 bases match TRBD2. The J segment lost 3 bases and the V segment lost 0 bases, leaving 8 bases of the junction unmatched. Germline CDR1 reads SGDLS; CDR2 reads YYNGEE. This CDR3 is 17 amino acids long.

This clonotype turned up a few times. J is TRBJ2-7 and V is TRBV20-1, with 15 bases identical to TRBD2. Germline loops: CDR1 DFQATT, CDR2 SNEGSKA (reference sequence). The CDR3 contains 16 residues. After removal of 4 bases from V and 4 bases from J, the junction contained 8 bases not matched to a gene. The CDR3 protein is CSATGLAGGALYEQYF. Here the CDR3 DNA reads TGCAGTGCTACGGGACTAGCGGGGGGAGCCTTATACGAGCAGTACTTC.

This clonotype was seen at least ten times. CDR3 DNA: TGTGCCAGCAGCTTAGTAGGGGCCGCGGGAGAGACCCAGTACTTC. This gives the protein CASSLVGAAGETQYF. J is TRBJ2-5 and V is TRBV7-6; D is possibly TRBD1 or TRBD2 (5 bases each). Trimming left V 1 base short and J 4 bases short, with 13 bases between. Germline V gene data show CDR1 as SGHVS and CDR2 as FNYEAQ. The CDR3 extends over 15 amino acids.

The chain employs TRBV10-2 and TRBJ1-2; no clear D gene. V dropped 2 bases and J dropped 4 bases, with 8 bases sitting between them. Germline values: CDR1 WSHSY, CDR2 SAAADI. CDR3 length: 13 amino acids. The CDR3 coding sequence is TGCGCCAGCAGTGAGCGGGGAGCCTATGGCTACACCTTC. This translates into CASSERGAYGYTF.

This clonotype has a single count. The CDR3 DNA follows: TGTGCCAGCGAAAGCGGGGGGCCCAATGAGCAGTTCTTC. As protein: CASESGGPNEQFF. This chain joins TRBV2 and TRBJ2-1; 9 positions match TRBD2. The ends lost 8 bases at V and 6 bases at J; junction bases unmatched: 5. This CDR3 contains 13 residues. The germline V gene has CDR1 SNHLY and CDR2 FYNNEI.

This chain connects TRBV6-6 to TRBJ2-1; 9 bases are a match to TRBD1. CDR1 is MNHNY, CDR2 SVGAGI, per germline (reference sequence). With 5 bases clipped from V and 7 bases from J, the junction kept 9 bases outside the gene matches. CDR3 length: 15 amino acids. The CDR3 bases are TGTGCCAGCAGTAAAACAGGGGGCAACGGGAATGAGCAGTTCTTC. Amino acid sequence: CASSKTGGNGNEQFF.

This rearrangement joins TRBV5-1 to TRBJ2-3; 8 bases align to TRBD1. The germline V gene encodes CDR1 SGHRS and CDR2 YFSETQ. The CDR3 sequence is 16 residues long. J gave up 2 bases and V 3 bases, and 8 bases lay outside the gene matches. CDR3 nucleotide sequence: TGCGCCAGCAGCTCTGAACAGGGGGTGCCCACAGATACGCAGTATTTT. It is translated as CASSSEQGVPTDTQYF.

This chain uses TRBV7-8 with TRBJ2-7; D is uncertain. The germline gives CDR1 SGHVS, CDR2 FQNEAQ. The CDR3 is 14 residues long. V was clipped by 3 bases and J by 2 bases, with 11 bases between them. The CDR3, as DNA: TGTGCCAGCAGCTTCATGAGCCGAACCTACGAGCAGTACTTC. This codes for CASSFMSRTYEQYF.

This rearrangement joins TRBV4-1 to TRBJ1-2; D not certain. From germline, CDR1 is MGHRA and CDR2 YSYEKL. CDR3 size: 14 residues. Deletions cut 2 bases from V and 0 bases from J, with 7 bases between. The CDR3 DNA follows: TGCGCCAGCAGCCAATTTGGGTCTAACTATGGCTACACCTTC. Translating gives CASSQFGSNYGYTF.

The chain is built from TRBV7-2 and TRBJ2-4; 9 positions match TRBD1. The better agreement between TRBJ2-7 and the DNA end casts doubt on the J call. This CDR3 is built from 13 residues. CDR1 is SGHTA and CDR2 is FQGNSA in the germline V gene. CDR3 sequence: CASSVDRGDEQYF. CDR3 nucleotides: TGTGCCAGCAGCGTGGACAGGGGCGACGAGCAGTACTTC.

CDR3 protein: CASSQEFGNPYNEQYF. Written as DNA, the CDR3 is TGCGCCAGCAGCCAAGAGTTCGGGAATCCCTACAATGAGCAGTACTTC. This chain uses TRBV4-1 with TRBJ2-1; D possibly corresponds to TRBD2 (5 bases). The J call is uncertain, as TRBJ2-7 better fits the DNA end. Germline V gene lookup returns CDR1 MGHRA and CDR2 YSYEKL. This CDR3 is built from 16 residues.

This clonotype was detected only a few times. The gene calls are TRBV7-2 and TRBJ1-2, with 8 bases aligning to TRBD1. V was clipped by 0 bases and J by 4 bases; unmatched bases: 7. CDR3 size: 16 residues. Germline lookup yields CDR1 SGHTA and CDR2 FQGNSA. The DNA for the CDR3 is TGTGCCAGCAGCTTAGCCCCGGGACAGGCTATCTATGGCTACACCTTC. It yields the protein CASSLAPGQAIYGYTF. Full variable domain (remainder filled in from reference TRBV7-2 and TRBJ1-2): GAGVSQSPSNKVTEKGKDVELRCDPISGHTALYWYRQSLGQGLEFLIYFQGNSAPDKSGLPSDRFSAERTGGSVSTLTIQRTQQEDSAVYLCASSLAPGQAIYGYTFGSGTRLTVV.

This chain joins TRBV20-1 and TRBJ2-1; TRBD2 matches 7 bases. With V trimmed by 2 bases and J by 2 bases, 6 bases remained unmatched. Germline CDR1 DFQATT, CDR2 SNEGSKA (reference sequence). The CDR3 extends over 15 amino acids. The CDR3 is CSARFAGVPYNEQFF. In DNA form, the CDR3 reads TGCAGTGCTAGATTTGCGGGGGTACCCTACAATGAGCAGTTCTTC.

The gene calls are TRBV9 and TRBJ2-1; D unclear. Trimming shortened V by 3 bases and J by 5 bases, and 9 bases separated the two germline ends. Germline CDR1 is SGDLS and CDR2 is YYNGEE. The CDR3 sequence is 13 residues long. CDR3 sequence (DNA): TGTGCCAGCAGCGGAAGTACGAACAATGAGCAGTTCTTC. Its translation is CASSGSTNNEQFF.

The V and J genes are TRBV7-2 and TRBJ1-2; 7 bases are shared with TRBD1. The CDR3 is 14 residues long. V lost 5 bases to trimming and J lost 8 bases; unmatched junction nucleotides: 11. The germline CDR1 and CDR2 sequences are SGHTA and FQGNSA. The CDR3 nucleotides read TGTGCCAGCAGCCCAAGACAGGGTCTCTCGGGCTACACCTTC. As protein: CASSPRQGLSGYTF. Supplemented by reference TRBV7-2 and TRBJ1-2, the full variable domain reads GAGVSQSPSNKVTEKGKDVELRCDPISGHTALYWYRQSLGQGLEFLIYFQGNSAPDKSGLPSDRFSAERTGGSVSTLTIQRTQQEDSAVYLCASSPRQGLSGYTFGSGTRLTVV.

The V and J genes are TRBV20-1 and TRBJ2-1; 9 bases are shared with TRBD1. The CDR3 is 15 amino acids. The germline gives CDR1 DFQATT, CDR2 SNEGSKA (reference sequence). The J segment lost 1 base and the V segment lost 5 bases, leaving 6 bases of the junction unmatched. The CDR3 region has the DNA TGCAGTGCTGCTACCGGGACAGGGTCCTACAATGAGCAGTTCTTC. Translated: CSAATGTGSYNEQFF.

The chain employs TRBV12-3 or TRBV12-4 and TRBJ2-7; D unclear. The CDR3 covers 13 residues. The V end lost 5 bases, the J end lost 5 bases, and 13 bases lay between the germline ends. This CDR3 reads CASSLEVTHEQYF. CDR3 nucleotide sequence: TGTGCCAGCAGTCTCGAAGTAACCCACGAGCAGTACTTC.

J is TRBJ2-3 and V is TRBV5-5, with 10 bases aligning to TRBD2. The trim removed 4 bases at V and 1 base at J, leaving 9 bases unmatched. This CDR3 contains 17 residues. The germline V gene has CDR1 SGHKS and CDR2 YYEKEE (reference sequence). CDR3 nucleotides: TGTGCCAGCAGCATGCTTAGCGGGGGGATCCGCACAGATACGCAGTATTTT. Amino acids: CASSMLSGGIRTDTQYF.

V and J are TRBV6-2 or TRBV6-3 and TRBJ2-4; possibly TRBD1 or TRBD2 for D (5 bases each). The tail of the sequence fits TRBJ2-7 better, so the J call may be wrong. The CDR3 extends over 16 amino acids. Germline V lookup: CDR1 MNHEY, CDR2 SVGEGT. CDR3 coding DNA: TGTGCCAGCAGTTACACCTACGAGGGGTTCAAGGACGAGCAGTACTTC. This gives the protein CASSYTYEGFKDEQYF.

As concerns this clonotype: Compared with germline, one end of the junction differs, possibly owing to a read error. This chain uses TRBV12-3 or TRBV12-4 with TRBJ2-3; a weak D match, TRBD2 (6 bases). The CDR3 runs to 15 residues. CDR3 loop: CASSLRLARTDAQYF. DNA of the CDR3: TGTGCCAGCAGTTTAAGGCTAGCGAGAACAGATGCGCAGTATTTT.

The sample holds many counts of this clonotype. The chain combines TRBV9 with TRBJ2-4; 12 nucleotides match TRBD2. CDR1 is SGDLS, CDR2 YYNGEE, per germline. The CDR3 spans 19 residues. V was clipped by 0 bases and J by 3 bases; unmatched bases: 10. CDR3 sequence: CASSVGSSGGAIGKNIQYF. In nucleotides, the CDR3 is TGTGCCAGCAGCGTAGGGTCTAGCGGGGGGGCGATCGGCAAAAACATTCAGTACTTC.

The rearrangement joins TRBV5-4 to TRBJ1-1; D might be TRBD1 (6 bases). Trimming took off 3 bases at V and 8 bases at J, with 11 bases between the two ends. The germline gives CDR1 SGHNT, CDR2 YYREEE (reference sequence). The CDR3 covers 12 residues. The CDR3 loop is CASSSDRSEAFF. DNA of the CDR3: TGTGCCAGCAGCTCCGACAGGTCCGAAGCTTTCTTT.

This chain connects TRBV6-1 to TRBJ1-1, with D possibly TRBD1 on 5 matching bases. Germline loops: CDR1 MNHNS, CDR2 SASEGT. This CDR3 comprises 15 residues. The V and J ends lost 4 bases and 1 base respectively, with 13 bases between them. CDR3 nucleotide sequence: TGTGCCAGCAGTGTCCACAGGCCCGGGAACACTGAAGCTTTCTTT. This codes for CASSVHRPGNTEAFF.

The rearrangement uses TRBV7-9 and TRBJ2-1, with D unclear. Trimming stripped 5 bases from V and 5 bases from J, with 10 bases between. Looked up from germline, CDR1 is SEHNR and CDR2 is FQNEAQ (reference sequence). CDR3 length: 13 residues. CDR3 residues: CASSTQRNNEQFF. The CDR3 coding sequence is TGTGCCAGCAGCACGCAGAGAAACAATGAGCAGTTCTTC. Full variable domain (remainder filled in from reference TRBV7-9 and TRBJ2-1): DTGVSQNPRHKITKRGQNVTFRCDPISEHNRLYWYRQTLGQGPEFLTYFQNEAQLEKSRLLSDRFSAERPKGSFSTLEIQRTEQGDSAMYLCASSTQRNNEQFFGPGTRLTVL.

The rearrangement joins TRBV12-3 or TRBV12-4 to TRBJ2-1; tentatively, D is TRBD2 (5 bases). CDR3 length equals 13 residues. V was cut by 7 bases and J by 8 bases, with 15 bases left in between. In DNA, the CDR3 is TGTGCCAGCACCACCGGGATCCTTTATGAGCAGTTCTTC. Translation gives CASTTGILYEQFF.

With respect to this clonotype: A much larger clone lies one base from this, so it may be a read error. V and J are TRBV6-1 and TRBJ2-1; D might be TRBD1 (6 bases). Germline values: CDR1 MNHNS, CDR2 SASEGT. Trimming took off 4 bases at V and 10 bases at J, with 14 bases between the two ends. This CDR3 has 13 amino acids. Here the CDR3 reads CASSVGADYEQFF. The CDR3 DNA sequence: TGTGCCAGCAGTGTGGGGGCAGACTACGAGCAGTTCTTC.

The V gene is TRBV15, the J gene TRBJ2-4; D gene uncertain. CDR1 and CDR2 (germline): LNHNV, YYDKDF (reference sequence). The CDR3 has 14 amino acids. V gave up 2 bases and J gave up 15 bases, with 20 bases separating them. The CDR3 region is CATSRSLTAGERYF. The CDR3 coding sequence is TGTGCCACCAGCAGATCCCTCACAGCAGGAGAGCGGTACTTC.

The chain carries TRBV16 and TRBJ2-7; 8 nucleotides line up with TRBD1. The V and J ends lost 3 bases and 3 bases, in that order; junction bases with no gene match: 7. Germline loops: CDR1 KGHSY, CDR2 FQNENV. This CDR3 contains 15 residues. As DNA, the CDR3 is TGTGCCAGCAGCCATTCCGGGACAGGCCACTACGAGCAGTACTTC. Translating it yields CASSHSGTGHYEQYF.

This chain links TRBV12-3 or TRBV12-4 with TRBJ1-5; D gene ambiguous. CDR3 length equals 15 residues. V was cut by 5 bases and J by 3 bases, with 14 bases left in between. CDR3 sequence (DNA): TGTGCCAGCAGTCCGGAAGGACGGATCAATCAGCCCCAGCATTTT. Translation gives CASSPEGRINQPQHF.

This clonotype was observed a handful of times. Here the CDR3 reads CASSLVGTGPGKLFF. CDR3 nucleotide sequence: TGTGCCAGCAGCTTAGTAGGGACAGGGCCTGGAAAACTGTTTTTT. The chain links TRBV13 to TRBJ1-4; 9 nucleotides align to TRBD1. The CDR3 runs to 15 residues. Germline V gives CDR1 PRHDT, CDR2 FYEKMQ (reference sequence). J lost 10 bases, V lost 1 base, and 7 bases had no gene match.

Remarks on this clonotype: A junction end diverges from the germline sequence, so it may reflect a read error. The J gene is TRBJ1-2, the V gene TRBV10-3; TRBD1 is a possible D gene (5 bases). Per the germline V gene, CDR1 is ENHRY and CDR2 is SYGVKD. The CDR3 contains 12 residues. The CDR3, as DNA: TGTGCCACCAGTGCAAGGGGTCAGGGCTACACCTTC. It is translated as CATSARGQGYTF.